This is a list of T cell receptor beta chains from one sample in a study of T cells in Graves' hyperthyroidism and ophthalmopathy. TCRdb recomputed calls from the multiplex PCR reads with MiXCR, one row per CDR3 protein. In the table there are about 620,000 distinct CDR3 sequences, roughly 16% of which are singletons. The sequenced sample was blood. The receptor source for this set is a woman aged 25 to 39 with Graves' hyperthyroidism. Both conserved end residues are part of each CDR3. A D gene is named only where the DNA matches it firmly. A clone size is listed for some rows: how often the clone was seen (once, few, many), or a class if it is expanded.

D gene: -; J gene: TRBJ2-7; V gene: TRBV7-2; clone size: many; CDR3 length: 14; CDR3 DNA: TGTGCCAGCAGCTTAGTTATGGGAACCTACGAGCAGTACTTC; CDR3 protein: CASSLVMGTYEQYF
D gene: TRBD1; J gene: TRBJ1-6; V gene: TRBV7-2; clone size: -; CDR3 length: 15; CDR3 DNA: TGTGCCAGCAGCTTACAGGGGGCGCGAAATTCACCCCTCCACTTT; CDR3 protein: CASSLQGARNSPLHF
D gene: -; J gene: TRBJ2-3; V gene: TRBV9; clone size: few; CDR3 length: 16; CDR3 DNA: TGTGCCAGCAGCGTGGGTAGGGAGAGGATCGGAGATACGCAGTATTTT; CDR3 protein: CASSVGRERIGDTQYF
D gene: TRBD1; J gene: TRBJ1-1; V gene: TRBV5-6; clone size: -; CDR3 length: 12; CDR3 DNA: TGTGCCAGCAGCTGGGGGACAGGGGAAGCTTTCTTT; CDR3 protein: CASSWGTGEAFF
D gene: TRBD1; J gene: TRBJ1-2; V gene: TRBV24-1; clone size: few; CDR3 length: 14; CDR3 DNA: TGTGCCACCAGTGATAGGACAGGGGTCTATGGCTACACCTTC; CDR3 protein: CATSDRTGVYGYTF
D gene: -; J gene: TRBJ2-2; V gene: TRBV9; clone size: few; CDR3 length: 14; CDR3 DNA: TGTGCCAGCAGCGTAAAAGGAGGTGCCGGGGAGCTGTTTTTT; CDR3 protein: CASSVKGGAGELFF
D gene: -; J gene: TRBJ2-7; V gene: TRBV12-3/TRBV12-4; clone size: many; CDR3 length: 15; CDR3 DNA: TGTGCCAGCAGCTCCGGCAGGACGGGACTCTACGAGCAGTACTTC; CDR3 protein: CASSSGRTGLYEQYF
D gene: TRBD1; J gene: TRBJ2-7; V gene: TRBV6-1; clone size: -; CDR3 length: 12; CDR3 DNA: TGTGCCGCCAGGACAGGTCGCCACGAGCAGTACTTC; CDR3 protein: CAARTGRHEQYF
D gene: -; J gene: TRBJ2-7; V gene: TRBV27; clone size: many; CDR3 length: 14; CDR3 DNA: TGTGCCAGCAGTTTACGTCCAGACGCCTACGAGCAGTACTTC; CDR3 protein: CASSLRPDAYEQYF
D gene: TRBD2; J gene: TRBJ2-1; V gene: TRBV20-1; clone size: many; CDR3 length: 14; CDR3 DNA: TGCAGTGCGAAAAAGGCGGGAGGGATAAATGAGCAGTTCTTC; CDR3 protein: CSAKKAGGINEQFF
D gene: -; J gene: TRBJ1-1; V gene: TRBV13; clone size: many; CDR3 length: 13; CDR3 DNA: TGTGCCAGCAGCCAACGGCTGATCACTGAAGCTTTCTTT; CDR3 protein: CASSQRLITEAFF
D gene: -; J gene: TRBJ1-1; V gene: TRBV29-1; clone size: few; CDR3 length: 14; CDR3 DNA: TGCAGCGTTCAAGTTACCCTCTCTAACACTGAAGCTTTCTTT; CDR3 protein: CSVQVTLSNTEAFF
D gene: -; J gene: TRBJ1-4; V gene: TRBV20-1; clone size: few; CDR3 length: 13; CDR3 DNA: TGCAGTGGGGGGGCGCTAGCTAATGAAAAACTGTTTTTT; CDR3 protein: CSGGALANEKLFF
D gene: TRBD2; J gene: TRBJ2-1; V gene: TRBV6-1; clone size: few; CDR3 length: 17; CDR3 DNA: TGTGCCACCGAATGGACTAGCGGAGGAAGCTCCTACAATGAGCAGTTCTTC; CDR3 protein: CATEWTSGGSSYNEQFF
D gene: -; J gene: TRBJ2-3; V gene: TRBV11-3; clone size: many; CDR3 length: 15; CDR3 DNA: TGTGCCAGCAGCTTATATGAGCGGCGCACAGATACGCAGTATTTT; CDR3 protein: CASSLYERRTDTQYF
D gene: TRBD2; J gene: TRBJ2-7; V gene: TRBV20-1; clone size: few; CDR3 length: 18; CDR3 DNA: TGCAGTGGGATATGGACTAGCGGGAGGAGGGGGGTGGGGTACGAGCAGTACTTC; CDR3 protein: CSGIWTSGRRGVGYEQYF
D gene: TRBD2; J gene: TRBJ2-1; V gene: TRBV11-3; clone size: many; CDR3 length: 16; CDR3 DNA: TGTGCCAGCAGCCCCCCGGGACTAGCCAGAAACAATGAGCAGTTCTTC; CDR3 protein: CASSPPGLARNNEQFF
D gene: -; J gene: TRBJ2-2; V gene: TRBV20-1; clone size: many; CDR3 length: 12; CDR3 DNA: TGCAGCGCAGCCCAGGGTGCCGGGGAGCTGTTTTTT; CDR3 protein: CSAAQGAGELFF
D gene: -; J gene: TRBJ1-1; V gene: TRBV4-1; clone size: many; CDR3 length: 16; CDR3 DNA: TGCGCCAGCAGCCAGCCCCTCAACGCACTGAACACTGAAGCTTTCTTT; CDR3 protein: CASSQPLNALNTEAFF
D gene: -; J gene: TRBJ1-2; V gene: TRBV18; clone size: many; CDR3 length: 11; CDR3 DNA: TGTGCCAGCTCACCAAGGGAAGGCTACACCTTC; CDR3 protein: CASSPREGYTF
D gene: TRBD1; J gene: TRBJ2-7; V gene: TRBV10-3; clone size: -; CDR3 length: 14; CDR3 DNA: TGTGCCATCAGTGCGGGACAGGGGCCTTACGAGCAGTACTTC; CDR3 protein: CAISAGQGPYEQYF
D gene: TRBD1; J gene: TRBJ2-5; V gene: TRBV20-1; clone size: many; CDR3 length: 13; CDR3 DNA: TGCAGTGCTGTGGACAGGCGAGGAGAGACCCAGTACTTC; CDR3 protein: CSAVDRRGETQYF
D gene: TRBD2; J gene: TRBJ2-5; V gene: TRBV20-1; clone size: -; CDR3 length: 18; CDR3 DNA: TGCAGTGTCCCCTTCAGACTAGCGGGAGGTCCCCCCAAAGAGACCCAGTACTTC; CDR3 protein: CSVPFRLAGGPPKETQYF
D gene: -; J gene: TRBJ2-2; V gene: TRBV28; clone size: many; CDR3 length: 13; CDR3 DNA: TGTGCCAGCAGCCCAAGACAGGCCGGGGAGCTGTTTTTT; CDR3 protein: CASSPRQAGELFF
D gene: -; J gene: TRBJ2-7; V gene: TRBV14; clone size: -; CDR3 length: 13; CDR3 DNA: TGTGCCAGCAGCAAAAGGAGGGGTTACGAGCAGTACTTC; CDR3 protein: CASSKRRGYEQYF
D gene: -; J gene: TRBJ1-3; V gene: TRBV7-2; clone size: few; CDR3 length: 15; CDR3 DNA: TGTGCCAGCAGCTTAACGGGGACGGGTGGAAACACCATATATTTT; CDR3 protein: CASSLTGTGGNTIYF
D gene: TRBD2; J gene: TRBJ2-1; V gene: TRBV29-1; clone size: many; CDR3 length: 13; CDR3 DNA: TGCAGCGTGGCAGGGACTAGAGGGAATGAGCAGTTCTTC; CDR3 protein: CSVAGTRGNEQFF
D gene: -; J gene: TRBJ1-2; V gene: TRBV29-1; clone size: -; CDR3 length: 15; CDR3 DNA: TGCAGCGTTGGTCCGACAAATCCTTCCCTCTATGGCTACACCTTC; CDR3 protein: CSVGPTNPSLYGYTF
D gene: -; J gene: TRBJ2-7; V gene: TRBV12-3/TRBV12-4; clone size: few; CDR3 length: 14; CDR3 DNA: TGTGCCAGCAGTTTACTACGGGAGAGTAACGAGCAGTACTTC; CDR3 protein: CASSLLRESNEQYF
D gene: TRBD2; J gene: TRBJ2-7; V gene: TRBV30; clone size: few; CDR3 length: 12; CDR3 DNA: TGTGCCTGGAGTCCTACGGGGGGCGAGCAGTACTTC; CDR3 protein: CAWSPTGGEQYF
D gene: -; J gene: TRBJ2-5; V gene: TRBV5-1; clone size: few; CDR3 length: 15; CDR3 DNA: TGCGCCAGCAGCTTGGGGGCTAGCGCACAAGAGACCCAGTACTTC; CDR3 protein: CASSLGASAQETQYF
D gene: TRBD2; J gene: TRBJ2-2; V gene: TRBV7-9; clone size: few; CDR3 length: 16; CDR3 DNA: TGTGCCAGCAGCCCGCCCCAAGCGGGAGGGACCGGGGAGCTGTTTTTT; CDR3 protein: CASSPPQAGGTGELFF
D gene: -; J gene: TRBJ1-2; V gene: TRBV11-3; clone size: many; CDR3 length: 16; CDR3 DNA: TGTGCCAGCAGCGGGGGCGGTGCAGGGGATAGAAATGGCTACACCTTC; CDR3 protein: CASSGGGAGDRNGYTF